A selection of T cell receptor beta chains follows, all from one sample in a study of T cells after yellow fever vaccination. TCRdb independently ran MiXCR on the 5' RACE reads; one entry per CDR3 protein. The sample consists of approximately 550,000 distinct CDR3 sequences, less than 15% of them appearing once. Sequenced here: PBMCs, sampled on the day of the yellow fever booster vaccination. The source is a young man who received the YFV17D yellow fever vaccine. Each CDR3 is given with its conserved first and last residue. A D gene is named only where the DNA matches it firmly. Part of the rows lack a size; the others show once, few, many or a class for expanded clones.

cdr3_nt	cdr3_aa	j_call	d_call	clone_size	v_call
TGCGCCAGCAGCGTGAGCGGGAGGAGCACCGGGGAGCTGTTTTTT	CASSVSGRSTGELFF	TRBJ2-2	TRBD2	few	TRBV5-1
TGTGCCAGCCGCCGGGACAGCGTTAATGAAAAACTGTTTTTT	CASRRDSVNEKLFF	TRBJ1-4	TRBD1	few	TRBV6-1
TGTGCCAGCAGTTTTTTCCAGGGCCGCACAGATACGCAGTATTTT	CASSFFQGRTDTQYF	TRBJ2-3	.	few	TRBV12-3/TRBV12-4
TGTGCCAGCAGTGAAGAAGGGGGCCTCTCCTACGAGCAGTACTTC	CASSEEGGLSYEQYF	TRBJ2-7	TRBD1	few	TRBV2
TGCGCCAGCAGCTTCGGGACAGGAGGCTACGAGCAGTACTTC	CASSFGTGGYEQYF	TRBJ2-7	TRBD1	many	TRBV5-1
TGTGCCAGCAGTTACAAGGACACCCACTACGAGCAGTACTTC	CASSYKDTHYEQYF	TRBJ2-7	.	.	TRBV6-5
TGCGCCAGCAGCCAAGGGTCCCACAATGAGCAGTTCTTC	CASSQGSHNEQFF	TRBJ2-1	.	once	TRBV4-3
TGTGCCAGCAGCGTAGGTCCGACAGGTTCCTACAATGAGCAGTTCTTC	CASSVGPTGSYNEQFF	TRBJ2-1	.	.	TRBV9
TGTGCCATCTGTTTATTCTCCCTCTATGGCTACACCTTC	CAICLFSLYGYTF	TRBJ1-2	.	.	TRBV11-1
TGTGCCAGCAGCTCGGGCGGGCCTGACGAGCAGTACTTC	CASSSGGPDEQYF	TRBJ2-7	.	.	TRBV13
TGTGCCATCAGTGATCACACTTCCTACGAGCAGTACTTC	CAISDHTSYEQYF	TRBJ2-7	.	.	TRBV10-3
TGTGCCAGCAGTTTATTCAAGGACCCCAGAAACATTCAGTACTTC	CASSLFKDPRNIQYF	TRBJ2-4	.	few	TRBV27
TGCAGTGCTAGAGTGGGGCGGGGGGGTAGCTCCTACGAGCAGTACTTC	CSARVGRGGSSYEQYF	TRBJ2-7	TRBD2	.	TRBV20-1
TGTGCCAGCACTGGGACAGGGTACAATGAGCAGTTCTTC	CASTGTGYNEQFF	TRBJ2-1	TRBD1	many	TRBV18